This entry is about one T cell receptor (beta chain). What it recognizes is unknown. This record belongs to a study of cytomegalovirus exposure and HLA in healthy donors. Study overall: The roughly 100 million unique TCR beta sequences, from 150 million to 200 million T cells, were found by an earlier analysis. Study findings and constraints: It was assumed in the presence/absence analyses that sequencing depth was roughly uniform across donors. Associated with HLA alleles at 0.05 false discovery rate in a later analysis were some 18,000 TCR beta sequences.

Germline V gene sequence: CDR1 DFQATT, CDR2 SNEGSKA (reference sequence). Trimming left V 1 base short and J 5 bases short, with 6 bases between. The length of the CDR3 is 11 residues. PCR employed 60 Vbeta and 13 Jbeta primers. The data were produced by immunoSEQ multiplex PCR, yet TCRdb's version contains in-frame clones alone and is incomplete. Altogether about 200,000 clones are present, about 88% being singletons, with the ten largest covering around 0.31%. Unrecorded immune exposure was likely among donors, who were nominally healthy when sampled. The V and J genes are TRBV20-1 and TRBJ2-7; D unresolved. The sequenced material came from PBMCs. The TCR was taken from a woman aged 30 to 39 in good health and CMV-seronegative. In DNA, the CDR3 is TGCAGTGCTAGAGGGCCTGACGAGCAGTACTTC. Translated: CSARGPDEQYF.